Listed below are T cell receptor beta chains from one sample, sequenced in a study of radiotherapy plus CTLA-4 blockade in lung cancer. Assay used: immunoSEQ multiplex PCR; TCRdb lists only in-frame clones, some missing. The table shows about 97,000 clones, with 65% to 85% occurring only once. The sample in question was peripheral blood, obtained from a patient treated with radiotherapy plus ipilimumab. The receptor set was obtained from a human donor with non-small cell lung cancer who had a partial response to radiotherapy plus ipilimumab. Some clones in this sample may be carry-over from other donors' samples. CDR3s include the opening cysteine and the closing phenylalanine or tryptophan. The order of the fields is D gene, J gene, V gene, clone size, CDR3 DNA, CDR3 protein. D genes are given only for firm matches. Clone size, where shown, is once, few, many, or a class for clones that have expanded.

d_call: -
j_call: TRBJ2-5
v_call: TRBV5-4
clone_size: -
cdr3_nt: TGTGCCAGCAGCTTTAGCCAAAAAGAGACCCAGTACTTC
cdr3_aa: CASSFSQKETQYF

d_call: -
j_call: TRBJ1-4
v_call: TRBV2
clone_size: once
cdr3_nt: TGTGCCAGCAAGAACGGGCCAGGGCTTGAAAAACTGTTTTTT
cdr3_aa: CASKNGPGLEKLFF

d_call: -
j_call: TRBJ2-1
v_call: TRBV6-1
clone_size: -
cdr3_nt: TGTGCCAGCAGTGAAGCGCTTCAGGGCACCTACAATGAGCAGTTCTTC
cdr3_aa: CASSEALQGTYNEQFF

d_call: TRBD1
j_call: TRBJ1-6
v_call: TRBV7-2
clone_size: -
cdr3_nt: TGTGCCAGCAGCCCCTCTGGACAGGTCAATTCACCCCTCCACTTT
cdr3_aa: CASSPSGQVNSPLHF

d_call: TRBD1
j_call: TRBJ1-1
v_call: TRBV18
clone_size: -
cdr3_nt: TGTGCCAGCTCAACGACAGGGAGGTCCACTGAAGCTTTCTTT
cdr3_aa: CASSTTGRSTEAFF

d_call: TRBD1
j_call: TRBJ1-1
v_call: TRBV19
clone_size: -
cdr3_nt: TGTGCCAGTCGGCCCGGGACAGTGGGTAGAGCTTTCTTT
cdr3_aa: CASRPGTVGRAFF

d_call: TRBD2
j_call: TRBJ2-3
v_call: TRBV13
clone_size: -
cdr3_nt: TGTGCCAGCAGCTTAGAACCCGGGGGAGGGACAGATACGCAGTATTTT
cdr3_aa: CASSLEPGGGTDTQYF

d_call: -
j_call: TRBJ2-3
v_call: TRBV28
clone_size: -
cdr3_nt: TGTGCCAGCAGTTTATCAAGCCCAGATACGCAGTATTTT
cdr3_aa: CASSLSSPDTQYF

d_call: -
j_call: TRBJ2-7
v_call: TRBV5-1
clone_size: -
cdr3_nt: TGCGCCAGCAGCGGGGCGTCTTGGGGCGGAACCGAGCAGTACTTC
cdr3_aa: CASSGASWGGTEQYF

d_call: TRBD2
j_call: TRBJ2-1
v_call: TRBV11-3
clone_size: -
cdr3_nt: TGTGCCAGCAGCTTAGATGGGGCGGGAGCTACGGATGAGCAGTTCTTC
cdr3_aa: CASSLDGAGATDEQFF

d_call: -
j_call: TRBJ2-5
v_call: TRBV29-1
clone_size: -
cdr3_nt: TGCAGCGTTGAGGCGGCGGGCCGCTTGCACTTC
cdr3_aa: CSVEAAGRLHF

d_call: -
j_call: TRBJ2-7
v_call: TRBV29-1
clone_size: -
cdr3_nt: TGCAGCGTTGTAGTAGGGGGAACCTACGAGCAGTACTTC
cdr3_aa: CSVVVGGTYEQYF

d_call: -
j_call: TRBJ1-2
v_call: TRBV28
clone_size: -
cdr3_nt: TGTGCCAGCAGTTCCTCTAACTATGGCTACACCTTC
cdr3_aa: CASSSSNYGYTF

d_call: -
j_call: TRBJ1-6
v_call: TRBV7-6
clone_size: medium-sized
cdr3_nt: TGTGCCAGCAGCTTAACCGACGGAGTAAATTCACCCCTCCACTTT
cdr3_aa: CASSLTDGVNSPLHF

d_call: -
j_call: TRBJ2-1
v_call: TRBV11-2
clone_size: few
cdr3_nt: TGTGCCAGCAGCTTAGAACGAGATGAGCAGTTCTTC
cdr3_aa: CASSLERDEQFF

d_call: TRBD1
j_call: TRBJ1-4
v_call: TRBV5-4
clone_size: -
cdr3_nt: TGTGCCAGCAGCTTGTACGACAGGGGCCTCTCCCTGGGAGAAAAACTGTTTTTT
cdr3_aa: CASSLYDRGLSLGEKLFF

d_call: TRBD1
j_call: TRBJ1-2
v_call: TRBV19
clone_size: -
cdr3_nt: TGTGCCAGTAGTATCCTGACAGGGGGCTACTATGGCTACACCTTC
cdr3_aa: CASSILTGGYYGYTF

d_call: -
j_call: TRBJ2-2
v_call: TRBV7-9
clone_size: -
cdr3_nt: TGTGCCAGCAGCTTCGGGATAGCTGGCACTAACACCGGGGAGCTGTTTTTT
cdr3_aa: CASSFGIAGTNTGELFF

d_call: TRBD2
j_call: TRBJ2-1
v_call: TRBV4-3
clone_size: -
cdr3_nt: TGCGCCAGCAGCCAAGAAATAACCGGGACTATGCCCAATGAGCAGTTCTTC
cdr3_aa: CASSQEITGTMPNEQFF

d_call: TRBD2
j_call: TRBJ2-1
v_call: TRBV10-3
clone_size: -
cdr3_nt: TGTGCCATCAAGCCCGGACTAGCGGCCAATGAGCAGTTCTTC
cdr3_aa: CAIKPGLAANEQFF

d_call: -
j_call: TRBJ1-5
v_call: TRBV5-1
clone_size: -
cdr3_nt: TGCGCCAGCAGCTTGGGAATAGATCAGCCCCAGCATTTT
cdr3_aa: CASSLGIDQPQHF

d_call: TRBD1
j_call: TRBJ1-2
v_call: TRBV28
clone_size: -
cdr3_nt: TGTGCCAGCAGTTCTTACAGGGGGCGCGGTGGCTACACCTTC
cdr3_aa: CASSSYRGRGGYTF

d_call: TRBD1
j_call: TRBJ2-7
v_call: TRBV2
clone_size: -
cdr3_nt: TGTGCCAGCAGGAGACAGGGTTTGAGTGAGCAGTACTTC
cdr3_aa: CASRRQGLSEQYF

d_call: -
j_call: TRBJ2-7
v_call: TRBV7-8
clone_size: -
cdr3_nt: TGTGCCAGCAGCTTAGATTCGGCCCTGGGGGCTTACGAGCAGTACTTC
cdr3_aa: CASSLDSALGAYEQYF

d_call: -
j_call: TRBJ2-1
v_call: TRBV28
clone_size: -
cdr3_nt: TGTGCCAGCAGTTTAGGCGGGCCCCTATACAATGAGCAGTTCTTC
cdr3_aa: CASSLGGPLYNEQFF

d_call: -
j_call: TRBJ1-1
v_call: TRBV18
clone_size: -
cdr3_nt: TGTGCCAGCTCACCCGGGGTGGAGGGTGAGGCTTTCTTT
cdr3_aa: CASSPGVEGEAFF

d_call: TRBD2
j_call: TRBJ2-3
v_call: TRBV5-6
clone_size: -
cdr3_nt: TGTGCCAGCAGCTGGGGTACTAGCGCCACAGATACGCAGTATTTT
cdr3_aa: CASSWGTSATDTQYF

d_call: -
j_call: TRBJ2-7
v_call: TRBV13
clone_size: once
cdr3_nt: TGTGCCAGCAGCCGCGACAGTGTCTACGAGCAGTACTTC
cdr3_aa: CASSRDSVYEQYF

d_call: -
j_call: TRBJ2-1
v_call: TRBV19
clone_size: -
cdr3_nt: TGTGCCAGTAGTATCGCGGCGATTTACCATGAGCAGTTCTTC
cdr3_aa: CASSIAAIYHEQFF

d_call: TRBD2
j_call: TRBJ2-1
v_call: TRBV27
clone_size: -
cdr3_nt: TGTGCCAGCAGTCCGACCCCGACTAGCGGGACTTACAATGAGCAGTTCTTC
cdr3_aa: CASSPTPTSGTYNEQFF

d_call: TRBD2
j_call: TRBJ2-7
v_call: TRBV9
clone_size: -
cdr3_nt: TGTGCCAGCAGTCGACTAGCTTTCGGGGAGCAGTACTTC
cdr3_aa: CASSRLAFGEQYF

d_call: TRBD2
j_call: TRBJ2-2
v_call: TRBV30
clone_size: few
cdr3_nt: TGTGCCTGGAGTGACGGTAGCGGGTCGAACACCGGGGAGCTGTTTTTT
cdr3_aa: CAWSDGSGSNTGELFF

d_call: TRBD1
j_call: TRBJ2-1
v_call: TRBV6-1
clone_size: -
cdr3_nt: TGTGCCAGCAGCGGACAGGGAGGCCCCGACAATGAGCAGTTCTTC
cdr3_aa: CASSGQGGPDNEQFF

d_call: TRBD1
j_call: TRBJ2-1
v_call: TRBV5-1
clone_size: -
cdr3_nt: TGCGCCAGCAGCCCTCCGACAGGGGCTGGGGATGAGCAGTTCTTC
cdr3_aa: CASSPPTGAGDEQFF

d_call: TRBD1
j_call: TRBJ1-4
v_call: TRBV4-1
clone_size: -
cdr3_nt: TGCGCCAGCAGCCAAGATCCGCAGGGGGAGACTGCAACTAATGAAAAACTGTTTTTT
cdr3_aa: CASSQDPQGETATNEKLFF

d_call: -
j_call: TRBJ2-7
v_call: TRBV6-5
clone_size: -
cdr3_nt: TGTGCCAGCAGTTCTTTTCAGGACAGCTCCTACGAGCAGTACTTC
cdr3_aa: CASSSFQDSSYEQYF

d_call: -
j_call: TRBJ1-1
v_call: TRBV28
clone_size: -
cdr3_nt: TGTGCCAGCAGCCCACAGCTGACTGAAGCTTTCTTT
cdr3_aa: CASSPQLTEAFF

d_call: -
j_call: TRBJ1-6
v_call: TRBV2
clone_size: few
cdr3_nt: TGTGCCAGCAGTGCCCCGGGACAAAGCTCCTATAATTCACCCCTCCACTTT
cdr3_aa: CASSAPGQSSYNSPLHF

d_call: -
j_call: TRBJ2-2
v_call: TRBV6-5
clone_size: medium-sized
cdr3_nt: TGTGCCAGCCTTGGGCCCGGGGAGCTGTTTTTT
cdr3_aa: CASLGPGELFF

d_call: -
j_call: TRBJ2-3
v_call: TRBV2
clone_size: few
cdr3_nt: TGTGCCAGCAGTTTAGAGTTCCAGGGCACAGATACGCAGTATTTT
cdr3_aa: CASSLEFQGTDTQYF

d_call: TRBD1
j_call: TRBJ2-7
v_call: TRBV19
clone_size: -
cdr3_nt: TGTGCCAGTCAAAGGGACAGTGACTACGAGCAGTACTTC
cdr3_aa: CASQRDSDYEQYF

d_call: TRBD2
j_call: TRBJ2-1
v_call: TRBV7-9
clone_size: -
cdr3_nt: TGTGCCAGCAGCGCCTCTAGCGGAGAAACCTACAATGAGCAGTTCTTC
cdr3_aa: CASSASSGETYNEQFF

d_call: -
j_call: TRBJ2-1
v_call: TRBV5-5
clone_size: -
cdr3_nt: TGTGCCAGCAGCTTGGATCAGGGGTACAATGAGCAGTTCTTC
cdr3_aa: CASSLDQGYNEQFF

d_call: TRBD1
j_call: TRBJ2-5
v_call: TRBV4-1
clone_size: -
cdr3_nt: TGCGCCAGCAGCCAACAGACAGGGGTGAGGGAGACCCAGTACTTC
cdr3_aa: CASSQQTGVRETQYF

d_call: -
j_call: TRBJ1-1
v_call: TRBV23-1
clone_size: -
cdr3_nt: TGCGCCAGCCCGAACCGAACCTGGACTTCTGAAGCTTTCTTT
cdr3_aa: CASPNRTWTSEAFF

d_call: -
j_call: TRBJ1-2
v_call: TRBV2
clone_size: -
cdr3_nt: TGTGCCAGCACTCGACAGGAAACTAACTATGGCTACACCTTC
cdr3_aa: CASTRQETNYGYTF

d_call: -
j_call: TRBJ2-1
v_call: TRBV6-5
clone_size: -
cdr3_nt: TGTGCCAGCAGTTATGGGGCTTACAATGAGCAGTTCTTC
cdr3_aa: CASSYGAYNEQFF

d_call: -
j_call: TRBJ2-6
v_call: TRBV7-9
clone_size: -
cdr3_nt: TGTGCCAGCAGCTTAGTCTTGGTGTCTATCTCTGGGGCCAACGTCCTGACTTTC
cdr3_aa: CASSLVLVSISGANVLTF

d_call: TRBD1
j_call: TRBJ1-1
v_call: TRBV6-6
clone_size: few
cdr3_nt: TGTGCCAGCAGCTGGGACAGGGTCACTGAAGCTTTCTTT
cdr3_aa: CASSWDRVTEAFF

d_call: -
j_call: TRBJ2-2
v_call: TRBV6-6
clone_size: -
cdr3_nt: TGTGCCAGCAGGAGACAGCCGAACACCGGGGAGCTGTTTTTT
cdr3_aa: CASRRQPNTGELFF

d_call: TRBD1
j_call: TRBJ1-6
v_call: TRBV18
clone_size: -
cdr3_nt: TGTGCCAGCTCACCACCGGGGCAGGGGGCCACACCCCTCCACTTT
cdr3_aa: CASSPPGQGATPLHF

d_call: -
j_call: TRBJ2-2
v_call: TRBV6-1
clone_size: once
cdr3_nt: TGTGCCAGCAGTGAAGTTCCAGGGGGGTACACCGGGGAGCTGTTTTTT
cdr3_aa: CASSEVPGGYTGELFF

d_call: TRBD1
j_call: TRBJ1-6
v_call: TRBV6-1
clone_size: few
cdr3_nt: TGTGCCAGCAGTGCGGGACAGTGGGGCTCACCCCTCCACTTT
cdr3_aa: CASSAGQWGSPLHF